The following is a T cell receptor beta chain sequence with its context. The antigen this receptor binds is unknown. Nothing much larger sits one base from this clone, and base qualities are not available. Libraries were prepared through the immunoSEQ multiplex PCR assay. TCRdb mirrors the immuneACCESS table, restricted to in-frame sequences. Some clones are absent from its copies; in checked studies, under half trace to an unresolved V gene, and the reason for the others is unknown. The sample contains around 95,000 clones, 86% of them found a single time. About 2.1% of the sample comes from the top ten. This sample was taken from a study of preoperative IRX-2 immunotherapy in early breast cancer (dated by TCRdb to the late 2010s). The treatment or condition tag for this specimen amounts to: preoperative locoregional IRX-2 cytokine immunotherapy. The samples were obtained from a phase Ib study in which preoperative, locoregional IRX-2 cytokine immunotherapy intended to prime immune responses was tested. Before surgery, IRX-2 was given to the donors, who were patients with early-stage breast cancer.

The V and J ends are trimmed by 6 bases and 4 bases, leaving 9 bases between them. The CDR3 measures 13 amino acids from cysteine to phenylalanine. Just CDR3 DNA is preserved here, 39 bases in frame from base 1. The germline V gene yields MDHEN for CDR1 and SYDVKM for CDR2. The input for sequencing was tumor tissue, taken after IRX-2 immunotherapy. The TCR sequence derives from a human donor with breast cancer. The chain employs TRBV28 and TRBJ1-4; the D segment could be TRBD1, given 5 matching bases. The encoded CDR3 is CASRGTGNEKLFF. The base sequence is TGTGCCAGCAGGGGGACGGGTAATGAAAAACTGTTTTTT. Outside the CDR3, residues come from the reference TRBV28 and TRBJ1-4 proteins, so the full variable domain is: DVKVTQSSRYLVKRTGEKVFLECVQDMDHENMFWYRQDPGLGLRLIYFSYDVKMKEKGDIPEGYSVSREKKERFSLILESASTNQTSMYLCASRGTGNEKLFFGSGTQLSVL.